A single sample gave rise to the 5 T cell receptor beta chains below, sequenced in a study of control samples from healthy donors and cancer patients. Data came from immunoSEQ multiplex PCR; TCRdb stores just in-frame clones and leaves some out. The table includes about 73,000 clones, about 90% detected once. The sample taken for sequencing was blood. The receptor source for this set is a woman between 45 and 60 years old in good health.

The chain carries TRBV6-5 and TRBJ2-7; maybe TRBD1 (5 bases). Germline V gene lookup returns CDR1 MNHEY and CDR2 SVGAGI. This CDR3 has 15 amino acids. Trimming removed 5 bases at V and 0 bases at J, with 14 bases between. The CDR3 sequence is CASSHDSLSSYEQYF. The CDR3 region has the DNA TGTGCCAGCAGTCACGACAGTCTTAGCTCCTACGAGCAGTACTTC.

The rearrangement uses TRBV5-6 and TRBJ2-5; 10 positions match TRBD2. This CDR3 contains 14 residues. Germline V lookup: CDR1 SGHDT, CDR2 YYEEEE. The ends lost 5 bases at V and 5 bases at J; junction bases unmatched: 6. The CDR3: CASRRLAGQETQYF. Here the CDR3 DNA reads TGTGCCAGCAGACGACTAGCGGGCCAGGAGACCCAGTACTTC.

The chain has TRBV5-1 and TRBJ1-6; D not resolved. The germline V and J ends were trimmed by 4 bases and 6 bases, with 14 bases remaining between them. The CDR3 extends over 15 amino acids. The germline V gene has CDR1 SGHRS and CDR2 YFSETQ. The CDR3 nucleotides are TGCGCCAGCAGCGCAGCTGTCACGGGTAATTCACCCCTCCACTTT. Amino acid sequence: CASSAAVTGNSPLHF.

The rearrangement links TRBV23-1 to TRBJ1-6; the D is unclear. TRBV23-1 is recorded as an ORF, its role being uncertain. The CDR3 sequence is 15 residues long. V lost 1 base, J lost 8 bases, and 12 bases lay in between. CDR3 coding DNA: TGCGCCAGCAGTCAATATTACCGTTCGGATTCACCCCTCCACTTT. Residues: CASSQYYRSDSPLHF.

The V gene is TRBV2, the J gene TRBJ2-7, with TRBD1 matching 11 bases. V gave up 5 bases and J gave up 6 bases; unmatched junction bases: 9. The CDR3 extends over 15 amino acids. Germline V lookup: CDR1 SNHLY, CDR2 FYNNEI. The CDR3 protein is CASSPPKGTGGEQYF. CDR3 nucleotides: TGTGCCAGCAGTCCGCCGAAAGGGACAGGGGGCGAGCAGTACTTC.